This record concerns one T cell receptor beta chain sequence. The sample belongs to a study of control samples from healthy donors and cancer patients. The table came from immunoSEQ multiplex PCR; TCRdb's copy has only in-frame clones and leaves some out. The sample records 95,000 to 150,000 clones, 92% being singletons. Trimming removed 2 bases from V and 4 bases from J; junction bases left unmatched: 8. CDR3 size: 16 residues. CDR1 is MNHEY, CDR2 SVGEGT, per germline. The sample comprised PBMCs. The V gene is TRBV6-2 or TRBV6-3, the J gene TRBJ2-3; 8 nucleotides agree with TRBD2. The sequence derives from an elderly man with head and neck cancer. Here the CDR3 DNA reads TGTGCCAGCAGTTACGGAGCGGGAGTAGTCCCAGATACGCAGTATTTT. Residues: CASSYGAGVVPDTQYF.